This TCR beta chain was identified during a study of glioma-infiltrating T cells after dendritic cell vaccination (dated by TCRdb to about 2016). Describing the broader study: A cohort of approximately 15 glioblastoma patients from Phase I and II dendritic cell vaccination trials was included, of whom 9 were newly diagnosed and 6 had recurrent disease. Each patient was given three intradermal dendritic cell vaccine injections, spaced two weeks apart, in the arm below the axilla. To make the vaccine, monocyte-derived dendritic cells were cultured for 7 to 8 days with IL-4 and GM-CSF and then pulsed overnight with autologous tumor lysate. TCR sequencing metrics, including TIL content and tumor-blood repertoire overlap, were correlated with survival after dendritic cell vaccination. Between about 2002 and 2013, the patients were given dendritic cell vaccination pulsed with autologous tumor lysate. Tumor-infiltrating lymphocyte content was quantified and tumor and blood repertoires were compared in dendritic cell-vaccinated glioblastoma patients by deep sequencing of TCR beta CDR3 regions. Study-wide findings and limitations: The cohort was small and heterogeneous, only a few patients had full blood and tumor sets, and even fewer had initial-recurrent tumor pairs. TCR clonality showed no direct relationship with survival, which suggests that a diverse polyclonal response may be important. The three-group TCR overlap response model was characterized as speculative, and prospective validation of the model was stated to be required. After dendritic cell vaccination, a higher estimated pretreatment TIL content predicted longer time to progression and overall survival.

The CDR3 contains 15 residues, cysteine and phenylalanine counted. Just the 45-base CDR3 DNA is kept, in frame starting at base 1. V sheds 1 base and J sheds 5 bases, leaving 14 bases between their ends. The CDR1 and CDR2 encoded by the germline V gene are KGHSH and LQKENI. Details on this clone: This receptor's antigen is unknown. Qualities for individual bases were not recorded, and no much larger clone is one base off.

Patients were selected for having adequate residual fresh-frozen tumor tissue and more than two years of available survival data. None of the glioblastoma patients carried an isocitrate dehydrogenase mutation, although molecular status otherwise varied. PBMC collection took place before vaccination, two weeks after the third vaccination, and at tumor progression if progression occurred. The Qiagen DNeasy Blood extraction Kit was used to extract genomic DNA. TCRB CDR3 regions were amplified from about 2 ug genomic DNA, or all available DNA if less, using the immunoSEQ assay. Multiplex PCR used 60 forward primers for TCR V beta segments and 13 reverse primers for J beta segments. To estimate reads per starting template, synthetic control templates were spiked into each sample at limiting dilution. Sequencing produced 87 bp reads on the Illumina HiSeq System. In the paper's pipeline: To remove PCR and sequencing errors, closely related sequences were merged with a nearest neighbor algorithm. TCR overlap was measured as the percentage of unique tumor TCR beta sequences that were also present in the peripheral blood of the same patient. TCRdb took over this immuneACCESS table, retaining in-frame rearrangements with V and J assigned. Such tables are incomplete; in checked studies, under half of the missing clones stem from an unresolved V gene, and the remainder is unexplained. V, J and clone size are taken as reported in that table, and D and trimming were inferred from the DNA itself. In this sample the table shows roughly 100,000 clones, over 65% of which occur a single time. The biggest ten clones account for around 2.9% of the sample.

This clonotype was sampled from a human donor with glioblastoma. This specimen consisted of blood, obtained before dendritic cell vaccination. The rearranged segments are TRBV18 and TRBJ1-1, with the D gene not confidently named. The DNA sequence reads TGTGCCAGCTCACCACGCGTCCGGGAAGGGACTGAAGCTTTCTTT. Translation gives CASSPRVREGTEAFF.